This TCR beta chain was sequenced during a study of T cell repertoires in cytomegalovirus infection (dated by TCRdb to the late 2010s). At the level of the whole study: Peptide stimulations targeted recently identified HLA-C-restricted CMV epitopes, whose presentation resists viral immunomodulation, together with well-studied HLA-B-restricted epitopes. Donor HLA type was relevant to the analysis, because carriage of CMV infection together with the matching HLA type was indicated by public TCR beta signatures.

Clipping removes 3 bases from V and 3 bases from J, with 4 as the unmatched junction base count. Including cysteine and phenylalanine, the CDR3 has 15 amino acids. Kept here is only the CDR3 DNA, which spans 45 bases and is read in frame from base 1. Turning to this clonotype: No cognate antigen has been identified for it. Qualities for individual bases were not recorded, and no much larger clone is one base off.

This specimen's treatment or condition label, interpreted: in vitro stimulation with specific CMV peptide epitopes to enrich CMV-specific T cells. Sequencing used an Illumina HiSeq 1500. Using fastp at Q25 and MiXCR, TCRdb reprocessed the public reads and kept productive beta chains. Rows matching on CDR3 protein sequence are summarized as one entry with the most common DNA and genes. In all, the sample holds fewer than 1,000,000 distinct CDR3 sequences, and around 31% of those were seen once. The top ten clonotypes cover over 11% of the sample. Here is what the overall study found, with its caveats: The ex vivo response was dominated by HLA-C-restricted CMV-specific TCR beta clonotypes, and the single most frequent clonotype in two of eight donors was supplied by these HLA-C-restricted clonotypes. Carriers of CMV infection plus the relevant HLA type were discriminated by the cumulative frequency of public TCR beta family members in the study cohort and in an independent roughly 370-donor cohort.

The receptor was isolated from a human donor in good health (CMV status not recorded). Some clones in this sample may be carry-over from other donors' samples. The rearranged segments are TRBV12-3 or TRBV12-4 and TRBJ2-2; TRBD1 agrees with 7 junctional bases. The material sequenced was cultured CD8+ T cells from PBMCs, taken from culture after CMV antigen stimulation. This receptor carries the CDR3 CASSFRQGYTGELFF. The nucleotide sequence is given as TGTGCCAGCAGTTTCCGACAGGGATACACCGGGGAGCTGTTTTTT.